This T cell receptor (beta chain) came from a study of CD8 T cells in Susac syndrome (dated by TCRdb to the late 2010s). With regard to the full study: The study used repertoire sequencing to test whether antigen drove CD8+ T cell activation and differentiation in Susac syndrome. The full study reports these points: The TCR sequencing and HLA analysis was acknowledged to have included a relatively small number of individuals.

As for this clonotype: Its cognate antigen has yet to be identified. No qualities accompany the bases; no much larger clone lies one base away.

Measured from the cysteine to the phenylalanine, the CDR3 is 14 residues long. The CDR3 DNA has 42 bases and is translated from base 1. V is clipped by 6 bases and J by 5 bases, and the sequence between their germline boundaries is 14 bases long. RNA was extracted using the RNeasy kit, and roughly 0.5 to 1 ug of the RNA was reverse transcribed with random hexamers. The immunoSEQ multiplex PCR assay, which covers 54 Vbeta and 13 Jbeta segments, was used to amplify TCR beta CDR3 regions. To correct PCR amplification bias, a synthetic template baseline was used for both primer optimization and computational correction. The authors' analysis ran thus. Only productive sequences were kept, with reads annotated to V, D and J genes according to IMGT and analyzed in immunoSEQ Analyzer. Clonality was calculated as one minus the Shannon entropy normalized by log2 of the number of productive unique sequences. Public and private clones were assessed among the 100 most prevalent clones of each patient and control. Clones were defined as Susac-specific if absent from the healthy and MS cohorts, from approximately 1,100 published viral clones and from other ImmuneACCESS disease sequences. TCRdb passed the public sequencing reads through fastp at Q25 and MiXCR, retaining productive beta sequences. Rows with a matching CDR3 protein are joined into one entry that keeps the most common DNA and genes. TCRdb's processing, not the study's, gives the V and J calls here. This sample comprises around 130,000 distinct CDR3 sequences, approximately 96% of them detected only once. The ten largest clonotypes hold approximately 0.11% of the sample.

High-throughput TCR beta sequencing profiled peripheral blood CD8+ and CD4+ T cells from healthy donors, Susac syndrome patients and multiple sclerosis patients. Treatment-naive patients with stable or active relapsing-remitting disease fulfilling revised McDonald criteria were used as multiple sclerosis controls. Bulk CD8+ and CD4+ T cells were purified by magnetic negative isolation, whereas CD8+ TEMRA cells were enriched by FACS. Blood was collected in EDTA tubes and processed within 24 hours, with PBMCs isolated through density gradient centrifugation. PBMCs destined for TCR sequencing were cryopreserved in liquid nitrogen and later thawed in a 37 °C water bath. Purity of sorted or isolated CD4+, CD8+ and CD8+ TEMRA cells was at least 90%.

The clonotype originates from a human donor with multiple sclerosis. Recombination linked TRBV12-3 or TRBV12-4 to TRBJ1-5, and the D gene may be TRBD1, 6 bases matching. Sequencing used CD4+ T cells from PBMCs. The CDR3 region reads CASRSDSQYQPQHF. The DNA is as follows: TGTGCCAGCAGATCGGACAGCCAATATCAGCCCCAGCATTTT.